This TCR beta chain was sequenced during a study of PD-1 blockade in classical Hodgkin lymphoma. TCRdb's copy holds only in-frame clones and misses some; the assay was immunoSEQ multiplex PCR. The data contain tens of thousands of clones, 70% to 75% of them singletons. With no exception, relapse followed autologous stem cell transplantation in all patients, and brentuximab vedotin exposure varied. Between the trimmed V and J ends, which lost 1 base and 1 base, there was a span of 9 bases. The CDR3 is 15 residues long. The V gene's germline CDR1 is SGHDT and CDR2 YYEEEE. The chain recombines TRBV5-6 with TRBJ1-5; no reliable D call. This material consisted of peripheral blood mononuclear cells (PBMCs), taken before the second cycle of nivolumab. The TCR comes from a human donor with classical Hodgkin lymphoma. CDR3 sequence reads: CASSLSLGSNQPQHF. The CDR3, as DNA: TGTGCCAGCAGCTTGTCATTGGGAAGCAATCAGCCCCAGCATTTT.